Below are 28 T cell receptor beta chains sequenced from a single sample in a study of blood T cells in healthy people across ages. It was with a sample-barcoded 5' primer and a J-beta primer mix that a second PCR of roughly 7 to 12 cycles was run. MiXCR, run by TCRdb on the 5' RACE reads, gives a single entry per CDR3 protein. The table shows approximately 880,000 distinct CDR3 sequences, with roughly 50% occurring only once. Specimen: blood. Receptors originate from a man aged 25-40 years in good health.

This rearrangement joins TRBV7-8 to TRBJ2-3; D unclear. The CDR3 runs 14 residues. The V gene lost 1 base and the J gene lost 2 bases, with 7 bases spanning the gap. Germline V gene sequence: CDR1 SGHVS, CDR2 FQNEAQ. The DNA of the CDR3 is TGTGCCAGCAGCTTAGAGGCCCTCACAGATACGCAGTATTTT. The encoded protein is CASSLEALTDTQYF.

The chain links TRBV24-1 to TRBJ2-4; D call uncertain. The DNA end is a closer match to TRBJ2-7, so the J assignment may be wrong. The CDR3 is made up of 16 amino acids. Germline CDR1 reads KGHDR; CDR2 reads SFDVKD. The CDR3 protein is CATSDLRVLTVYEQYF. CDR3 in DNA: TGTGCCACCAGTGATTTGCGAGTCCTCACCGTCTACGAGCAGTACTTC.

The chain joins TRBV7-9 to TRBJ2-2; perhaps TRBD1 as D (5 bases). V lost 1 base, J lost 10 bases, and 16 bases lay in between. This CDR3 comprises 15 residues. Germline V gene lookup returns CDR1 SEHNR and CDR2 FQNEAQ (reference sequence). CDR3 loop: CASSLGVQGYEELFF. CDR3 bases: TGTGCCAGCAGCTTAGGAGTGCAGGGATACGAGGAGCTGTTTTTT.

This chain joins TRBV12-3 or TRBV12-4 and TRBJ2-7, with 8 bases lining up with TRBD1. The length of the CDR3 is 12 residues. The trim removed 7 bases at V and 6 bases at J, leaving 5 bases unmatched. The CDR3 bases are TGTGCCAGCACGCAGGGGGCTGGCGAGCAGTACTTC. It codes for CASTQGAGEQYF.

Many counts were recorded for this clonotype. The chain is built from TRBV13 and TRBJ2-5, with a possible D match to TRBD2 (6 bases). CDR3 size: 15 residues. The V end was cut by 0 bases, the J end by 4 bases, with 12 bases between. The germline CDR1 and CDR2 sequences are PRHDT and FYEKMQ (reference sequence). The CDR3 DNA reads as TGTGCCAGCAGCTTAGGATTGACCGGGGGAGAGACCCAGTACTTC. Protein product: CASSLGLTGGETQYF.

The sample holds a few counts of this clonotype. V and J are TRBV4-2 and TRBJ2-7; the D gene is possibly TRBD2 (7 bases). CDR1 is LGHNA, CDR2 YNFKEQ, per germline. This CDR3 is built from 17 residues. V was clipped by 0 bases and J by 0 bases, with 15 bases between them. DNA for the CDR3: TGTGCCAGCAGCCAAGATGCGGCGGGGGCCACCTCCTACGAGCAGTACTTC. This codes for CASSQDAAGATSYEQYF.

Remarks on this clonotype: The junction departs from the called germline gene at one end, perhaps through a read error. This chain links TRBV7-9 with TRBJ2-6; D possibly corresponds to TRBD1 (5 bases). CDR1 SEHNR and CDR2 FQNEAQ come from the germline V gene (reference sequence). CDR3 size: 18 residues. The CDR3 is CASSLSSISGSGANVQTF. The CDR3 DNA reads TGTGCCAGCAGCTTATCCTCAATTTCAGGGTCTGGGGCCAACGTCCAGACTTTC.

This clonotype was picked up many times. This chain uses TRBV12-3 or TRBV12-4 with TRBJ2-7; the D gene is possibly TRBD2 (5 bases). Trimming left V 3 bases short and J 5 bases short, with 11 bases between. The CDR3 is 13 amino acids. The CDR3 is CASSLSGDHEQYF. The CDR3 DNA is TGTGCCAGCAGTTTGAGCGGTGACCACGAGCAGTACTTC.

This clonotype was seen a handful of times. The J gene is TRBJ2-1, the V gene TRBV9; D gene ambiguous. The CDR3 loop spans 15 amino acids. With 4 bases removed from V and 0 bases from J, the gap between germline ends came to 11 bases. Looked up from germline, CDR1 is SGDLS and CDR2 is YYNGEE. The DNA of the CDR3 is TGTGCCAGCAGCCTAGAGGTGGGCTCCTACAATGAGCAGTTCTTC. It translates to CASSLEVGSYNEQFF.

This chain links TRBV6-6 with TRBJ1-2; no clear D. Trimming shortened V by 3 bases and J by 6 bases, and 14 bases separated the two germline ends. The CDR3 runs 14 residues. From germline, CDR1 is MNHNY and CDR2 SVGAGI (reference sequence). CDR3 sequence: CASSYRITVDGYTF. CDR3 nucleotide sequence: TGTGCCAGCAGTTATCGCATAACAGTGGATGGCTACACCTTC.

This clonotype has more than one count but fewer than ten. This chain uses TRBV12-3 or TRBV12-4 with TRBJ2-7, with 8 bases fitting TRBD1. With V trimmed by 8 bases and J by 0 bases, 6 bases remained unmatched. The CDR3 length is 14 residues. The CDR3 DNA reads as TGTGCCAGCGGCCGGACAGGGCACTCCTACGAGCAGTACTTC. Its protein product is CASGRTGHSYEQYF.

The DNA of the CDR3 is TGTGCCAGCAGCCCCCCGGGCGGGGGGCAAGAGACCCAGTACTTC. Its translation is CASSPPGGGQETQYF. The chain employs TRBV3-1 and TRBJ2-5, with 8 bases fitting TRBD2. Germline V gene sequence: CDR1 LGHDT, CDR2 YNNKEL (reference sequence). V lost 4 bases and J lost 2; bases outside the gene matches: 6. The CDR3 totals 15 residues.

J is TRBJ2-7 and V is TRBV12-3 or TRBV12-4; a weak D match, TRBD2 (5 bases). V was clipped by 5 bases and J by 4 bases, with 15 bases between them. CDR3 length: 14 amino acids. CDR3 in DNA: TGTGCCAGCAGTCCCCTCGTGAGGGCGTACGAGCAGTACTTC. Its translation is CASSPLVRAYEQYF.

This chain joins TRBV4-2 and TRBJ1-4, with a tentative D call TRBD1 (6 bases). The germline V and J ends were trimmed by 0 bases and 4 bases, with 12 bases remaining between them. In germline, CDR1 is LGHNA, CDR2 YNFKEQ. The CDR3 sequence is 16 residues long. The CDR3 protein is CASSQEGAGFNEKLFF. For the CDR3, the DNA is TGTGCCAGCAGCCAAGAGGGGGCCGGGTTTAATGAAAAACTGTTTTTT.

This clonotype was seen a few times. The chain is built from TRBV29-1 and TRBJ1-1; the match to TRBD1 covers 8 bases. The germline CDR1 and CDR2 sequences are SQVTM and ANQGSEA. Unmatched junction bases numbered 8, after V lost 7 bases and J lost 7 bases. The CDR3 contains 12 residues. In nucleotides, the CDR3 is TGCAGCGCGATCCAGGGGGCTAGTGAAGCTTTCTTT. As protein: CSAIQGASEAFF.

CDR3 coding DNA: TGCAGCGTTGAAACAGGGTACTACGAGCAGTACTTC. This encodes CSVETGYYEQYF. This chain connects TRBV29-1 to TRBJ2-7; weak D call: TRBD1 (6 bases). CDR3 length equals 12 residues. CDR1 is SQVTM, CDR2 ANQGSEA, per germline. Between the trimmed V and J ends, which lost 2 bases and 3 bases, there was a span of 8 bases.

As concerns this clonotype: One end of the junction varies from germline; a read error may be responsible. The chain has TRBV27 and TRBJ1-5; D is undetermined. The CDR3 has 15 residues. From germline, CDR1 is MNHEY and CDR2 SMNVEV (reference sequence). CDR3 DNA sequence: TGTGCCAGCAGCCAGGAAGGAACTAGCAATCCGCCCCAGCATTTT. Translating gives CASSQEGTSNPPQHF.

This clonotype appeared a single time. V and J are TRBV5-1 and TRBJ2-5, with a possible D match to TRBD1 (5 bases). CDR3 size: 13 residues. V gave up 5 bases and J gave up 5 bases, with 13 bases separating them. The germline V gene encodes CDR1 SGHRS and CDR2 YFSETQ. CDR3 bases: TGCGCCAGCAGAGCAGGGAATATTGAGACCCAGTACTTC. It codes for CASRAGNIETQYF.

This clonotype was seen more than once but under ten times. For the CDR3, the DNA is TGCAGTGCGCCGCGCCACCTAGGCTACGAGCAGTACTTC. It is translated as CSAPRHLGYEQYF. The chain uses TRBV20-1 and TRBJ2-7; unclear D gene. The CDR3 length is 13 residues. Trimming shortened V by 6 bases and J by 3 bases, and 15 bases separated the two germline ends. Germline CDR1 reads DFQATT; CDR2 reads SNEGSKA (reference sequence).

This chain links TRBV5-1 with TRBJ2-7; TRBD1 aligns across 10 bases. Germline CDR1 is SGHRS and CDR2 is YFSETQ. With 4 bases clipped from V and 6 bases from J, the junction kept 4 bases outside the gene matches. The CDR3 consists of 13 residues. CDR3 coding DNA: TGCGCCAGCAGCCGACAGGGGGCTGTCGAGCAGTACTTC. It codes for CASSRQGAVEQYF.

The chain couples TRBV10-3 to TRBJ2-1; D remains ambiguous. V lost 2 bases and J 10 bases, leaving 6 bases between the germline ends. Per the germline V gene, CDR1 is ENHRY and CDR2 is SYGVKD. The CDR3 extends over 11 amino acids. CDR3 nucleotide sequence: TGTGCCATCAGTGAGCGGCTCGAGCAGTTCTTC. This gives the protein CAISERLEQFF.

V gene TRBV30 combines with J gene TRBJ1-5; 9 nucleotides line up with TRBD1. V gave up 5 bases and J gave up 6 bases; unmatched junction bases: 8. The CDR3 sequence is 14 residues long. In germline, CDR1 is GTSNPN, CDR2 SVGIG (reference sequence). The CDR3 here is CAWQRTGAGQPQHF. CDR3 coding DNA: TGTGCCTGGCAAAGGACAGGGGCCGGTCAGCCCCAGCATTTT.

This chain connects TRBV6-2 or TRBV6-3 to TRBJ2-1, with D perhaps TRBD2 (7 bases). Germline-derived CDR1 and CDR2 are MNHEY and SVGEGT. Trimming removed 5 bases at V and 9 bases at J, with 17 bases between. This CDR3 region has 14 residues. This CDR3 reads CASSRGGPQGEQFF. CDR3 nucleotides: TGTGCCAGCAGTAGGGGGGGTCCCCAGGGTGAGCAGTTCTTC.

In the case of this clonotype: A much more abundant neighbour one base away suggests this may be a read error. The rearrangement uses TRBV5-1 and TRBJ1-6; D uncertain. Between the trimmed V and J ends, which lost 3 bases and 7 bases, there was a span of 14 bases. The germline CDR1 and CDR2 sequences are SGHRS and YFSETQ. The CDR3 has 15 amino acids. The CDR3: CASSSNSQPNSPLHF. The CDR3 nucleotides are TGCGCCAGCAGCTCGAACAGTCAACCGAATTCACCCCTCCACTTT.

This clonotype appeared many times. The chain links TRBV29-1 to TRBJ2-7; 8 bases fit TRBD1. V gave up 7 bases and J gave up 4 bases; unmatched junction bases: 3. Germline CDR1 reads SQVTM; CDR2 reads ANQGSEA. The CDR3 contains 11 residues. The CDR3 DNA follows: TGCAGCGGCGGACAGGGATACGAGCAGTACTTC. Protein product: CSGGQGYEQYF.

This rearrangement joins TRBV4-2 to TRBJ1-2; possible D gene TRBD1, 6 bases. There are 16 residues in the CDR3. Germline V lookup: CDR1 LGHNA, CDR2 YNFKEQ. Deletions cut 1 base from V and 4 bases from J, with 16 bases between. The CDR3 region is CASSQGMEGTFYGYTF. The CDR3 region has the DNA TGTGCCAGCAGCCAAGGGATGGAAGGGACATTCTATGGCTACACCTTC.

V is TRBV5-5 and J is TRBJ1-5, with 7 positions matching TRBD1. The germline gives CDR1 SGHKS, CDR2 YYEKEE (reference sequence). The V segment lost 4 bases and the J segment 3 bases; nucleotides outside the gene matches: 7. The CDR3 is 15 amino acids. In DNA form, the CDR3 reads TGTGCCAGCAGCGAGTTGACAGGGTCCAATCAGCCCCAGCATTTT. This gives the protein CASSELTGSNQPQHF.

This chain joins TRBV2 and TRBJ2-5, with D perhaps matching TRBD2 (6 bases). TRBJ2-7 matches the DNA end more closely, so the J call is doubtful. This CDR3 spans 15 amino acids. CDR1 and CDR2 from the germline V gene are SNHLY and FYNNEI. Written as DNA, the CDR3 is TGTGCCAGCATGGCCCCGACTAGAGGCCTGTACGAGCAGTACTTC. Residues: CASMAPTRGLYEQYF.